The clone carrying this T cell receptor (beta chain) was seen more than once but under ten times. The data derive from a study of CD8+ T cells in alopecia areata. About the research overall: The drug, tofacitinib, lasted 6 to 18 months, followed by 6 months off drug.

This CDR3 has 15 amino acids. The germline V gene has CDR1 MNHEY and CDR2 SVGAGI. V lost 6 bases, J lost 1 base, and 8 bases stayed unmatched. Treatment denoted: oral pan-JAK inhibitor, 5-10 mg twice daily. In each case, RNA was isolated and then reverse transcribed into cDNA as the sequencing template. The data were produced by immunoSEQ multiplex PCR, yet TCRdb's version contains in-frame clones alone and is incomplete. The sample carries approximately 150,000 clones, 50% to 75% recorded once. This clonotype originated in a human donor with alopecia areata. This specimen consisted of CD4+ T cells sorted from blood, obtained at approximately week 60, from a patient treated with tofacitinib. The V gene is TRBV6-5, the J gene TRBJ2-7, with 8 bases identical to TRBD1. DNA for the CDR3: TGTGCCAGCAGGTCACAGGGGGTAGGGTCCTACGAGCAGTACTTC. Encoded protein: CASRSQGVGSYEQYF.